This TCR beta chain was identified during a study of brain T cells in children with intractable seizures. The table came from immunoSEQ multiplex PCR; TCRdb's copy has only in-frame clones and leaves some out. The top ten clones hold approximately 2% of a sample with about 5,200 clones, roughly nine tenths of them seen once. About this clone itself: Its target is unknown.

Study-level points and caveats: HCMV serostatus was not known, and viral specificity came from CDR3 similarity only. Absence of clones before surgery may stem from lower sequencing depth. Known viral epitope-specific CDR3s closely matched each case's top public brain CDR3.

The sequenced cases were selected for having the highest brain T cell transcript signatures. Patients received at least one anti-epileptic drug before surgery. The CDR3 is made up of 15 amino acids. CDR1 is SGHTA, CDR2 FQGNSA, per germline. Between the trimmed V and J ends, which lost 5 bases and 0 bases, there was a span of 11 bases. The starting material was resected brain tissue, obtained at surgery. The clonotype was recovered from a boy less than two years old with focal cortical dysplasia and intractable seizures. This chain joins TRBV7-2 and TRBJ1-3; D is unclear. The CDR3 reads CASSPRGGSGNTIYF. The CDR3 DNA follows: TGTGCCAGCAGCCCCCGGGGTGGCTCTGGAAACACCATATATTTT.